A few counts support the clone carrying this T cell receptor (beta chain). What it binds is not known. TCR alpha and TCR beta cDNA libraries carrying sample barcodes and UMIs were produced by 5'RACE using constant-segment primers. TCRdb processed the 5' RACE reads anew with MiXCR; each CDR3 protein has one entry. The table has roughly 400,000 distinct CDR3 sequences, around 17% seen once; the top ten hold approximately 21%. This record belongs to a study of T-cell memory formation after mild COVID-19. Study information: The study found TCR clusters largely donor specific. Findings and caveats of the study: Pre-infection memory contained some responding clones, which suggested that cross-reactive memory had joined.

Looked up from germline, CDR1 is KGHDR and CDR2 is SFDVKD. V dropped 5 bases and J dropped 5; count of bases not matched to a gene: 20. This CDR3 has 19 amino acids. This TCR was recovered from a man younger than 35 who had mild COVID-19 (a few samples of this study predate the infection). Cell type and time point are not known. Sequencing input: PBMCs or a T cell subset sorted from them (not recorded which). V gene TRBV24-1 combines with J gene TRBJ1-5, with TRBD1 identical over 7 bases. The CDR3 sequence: CATSASLGPGTEFYQPQHF. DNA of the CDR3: TGTGCCACCAGTGCGTCTTTAGGTCCGGGGACAGAATTCTATCAGCCCCAGCATTTT.